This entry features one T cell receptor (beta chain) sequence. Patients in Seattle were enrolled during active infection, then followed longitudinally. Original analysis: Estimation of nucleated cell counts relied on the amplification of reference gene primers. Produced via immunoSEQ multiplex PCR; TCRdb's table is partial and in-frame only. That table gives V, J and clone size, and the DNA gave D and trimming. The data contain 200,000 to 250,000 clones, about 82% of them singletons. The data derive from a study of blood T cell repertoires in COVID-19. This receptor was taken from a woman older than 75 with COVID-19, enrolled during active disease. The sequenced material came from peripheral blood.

The DNA for the CDR3 is TGTGCCAGCAGCTCCCGGGAGACTAACTATGGCTACACCTTC. It yields the protein CASSSRETNYGYTF. The chain has TRBV21-1 and TRBJ1-2. TRBV21-1 has pseudogene status. The CDR3 has 14 amino acids.